The 8 T cell receptor beta chains listed next were all sequenced from one sample in a study of cytomegalovirus exposure and HLA in healthy donors. Primers included in the PCR were 60 Vbeta and 13 Jbeta primers. Generated by immunoSEQ multiplex PCR, the TCRdb table keeps only in-frame clones and is missing some. The repertoire holds 70,000 or so clones, with roughly nine tenths as singletons. Sequenced sample: PBMCs. These receptors were obtained from a woman in her 30s in good health and CMV-seropositive.

V and J are TRBV5-4 and TRBJ1-2; the match to TRBD1 covers 7 bases. Trimming removed 0 bases from V and 6 bases from J; junction bases left unmatched: 8. The germline V gene encodes CDR1 SGHNT and CDR2 YYREEE (reference sequence). There are 15 residues in the CDR3. The CDR3 DNA sequence: TGTGCCAGCAGCTTGGGAACCGGGACAGTAGATGGCTACACCTTC. Translating gives CASSLGTGTVDGYTF.

The chain uses TRBV11-3 and TRBJ2-7; maybe TRBD1 (6 bases). The CDR3 is 16 amino acids. Germline loops: CDR1 SGHNT, CDR2 YENEEA. V was shortened by 0 bases and J by 0 bases, with 12 bases between the two germline ends. DNA of the CDR3: TGTGCCAGCAGCTTAGATCCGGACAGTAACTCCTACGAGCAGTACTTC. Protein product: CASSLDPDSNSYEQYF.

The chain employs TRBV2 and TRBJ1-1; D gene unclear. This CDR3 contains 13 residues. V lost 6 bases to trimming and J lost 9 bases, with 17 bases between them. CDR1 and CDR2 (germline): SNHLY, FYNNEI. CDR3 in amino acids: CASSATLNYQAFF. As DNA, the CDR3 is TGTGCCAGCAGCGCGACCCTCAACTATCAAGCTTTCTTT.

The genes are TRBV5-1 and TRBJ1-1; TRBD1 aligns across 12 bases. Germline V CDR1 and CDR2: SGHRS, YFSETQ. The CDR3 is 19 residues long. J gave up 5 bases and V 0 bases, and 14 bases lay outside the gene matches. The CDR3 is CASSLDRVRDRGLGTEAFF. The CDR3, as DNA: TGCGCCAGCAGCTTGGACAGGGTCCGGGACAGGGGGCTGGGGACTGAAGCTTTCTTT. Supplemented by reference TRBV5-1 and TRBJ1-1, the full variable domain reads KAGVTQTPRYLIKTRGQQVTLSCSPISGHRSVSWYQQTPGQGLQFLFEYFSETQRNKGNFPGRFSGRQFSNSRSEMNVSTLELGDSALYLCASSLDRVRDRGLGTEAFFGQGTRLTVV.

The chain couples TRBV2 to TRBJ2-5; 13 bases align to TRBD2. V was clipped by 5 bases and J by 2 bases; unmatched bases: 2. The CDR3 contains 15 residues. In germline, CDR1 is SNHLY, CDR2 FYNNEI. Here the CDR3 reads CASSWTSGSQETQYF. The CDR3 coding sequence is TGTGCCAGCAGTTGGACTAGCGGGAGTCAAGAGACCCAGTACTTC. The variable domain in full, completed from reference TRBV2 and TRBJ2-5, reads EPEVTQTPSHQVTQMGQEVILRCVPISNHLYFYWYRQILGQKVEFLVSFYNNEISEKSEIFDDQFSVERPDGSNFTLKIRSTKLEDSAMYFCASSWTSGSQETQYFGPGTRLLVL.

This clone has more than one count but fewer than ten. As DNA, the CDR3 is TGTGCCAGTAAAGCACTAGGAAAGTACGAGCAGTACTTC. Its protein is CASKALGKYEQYF. This rearrangement joins TRBV19 to TRBJ2-7; possibly TRBD2 for D (5 bases). CDR3 length equals 13 residues. Germline V gene sequence: CDR1 LNHDA, CDR2 SQIVND (reference sequence). V was shortened by 7 bases and J by 4 bases, with 14 bases between the two germline ends.

The rearrangement joins TRBV27 to TRBJ2-1, with 9 nucleotides matching TRBD2. J was trimmed by 9 bases and V by 7 bases; bases with no gene match: 4. Per the germline V gene, CDR1 is MNHEY and CDR2 is SMNVEV (reference sequence). The CDR3 is made up of 12 amino acids. The CDR3 DNA reads as TGTGCCAGCAAGCGCGGGAGGGGTGAGCAGTTCTTC. Its protein is CASKRGRGEQFF.

The chain couples TRBV11-3 to TRBJ2-1; 8 bases are a match to TRBD2. Germline V gene data show CDR1 as SGHNT and CDR2 as YENEEA. The J segment lost 4 bases and the V segment lost 1 base, leaving 9 bases of the junction unmatched. The CDR3 runs to 17 residues. CDR3 residues: CASSLATTSGIYNEQFF. In DNA, the CDR3 is TGTGCCAGCAGCTTAGCTACCACTAGCGGTATTTACAATGAGCAGTTCTTC. Full variable domain (remainder filled in from reference TRBV11-3 and TRBJ2-1): EAGVVQSPRYKIIEKKQPVAFWCNPISGHNTLYWYLQNLGQGPELLIRYENEEAVDDSQLPKDRFSAERLKGVDSTLKIQPAELGDSAVYLCASSLATTSGIYNEQFFGPGTRLTVL.